This T cell receptor beta chain came from a study of CD4 T cells in relation to SARS-CoV-2 and coronaviruses. As for the study in general: Crossreactive spike epitopes shared across donors were mapped to their HLA restriction.

Concerning this clone itself: Its matching antigen is unknown.

Germline V CDR1 and CDR2: ENHRY, SYGVKD. This CDR3 region has 13 residues. Trimming took 10 bases from V and 1 from J, leaving 13 bases between them. The assay was immunoSEQ multiplex PCR, and TCRdb's table has in-frame clones only and misses some. The table has 30,000 or so clones, over 65% seen once. Unexposed donor CD4+ T cells date from 2011-2018, before the COVID-19 pandemic. After about 10 days of culture, CD4+ T cells were isolated. Testing used SARS-CoV-2 S/N and four cold-coronavirus spikes on unexposed-donor CD4+ T cells, cells permitting. On days 3 and 7, cultures got half fresh IL-2 medium.

The TCR was taken from a human donor in good health. Specimen: CD4+ T cells from PBMCs, cultured in vitro. The chain is built from TRBV10-3 and TRBJ1-1; maybe TRBD1 (5 bases). The CDR3 nucleotides are TGTGCCACAAGACCGACAGAGAACACTGAAGCTTTCTTT. This encodes CATRPTENTEAFF.